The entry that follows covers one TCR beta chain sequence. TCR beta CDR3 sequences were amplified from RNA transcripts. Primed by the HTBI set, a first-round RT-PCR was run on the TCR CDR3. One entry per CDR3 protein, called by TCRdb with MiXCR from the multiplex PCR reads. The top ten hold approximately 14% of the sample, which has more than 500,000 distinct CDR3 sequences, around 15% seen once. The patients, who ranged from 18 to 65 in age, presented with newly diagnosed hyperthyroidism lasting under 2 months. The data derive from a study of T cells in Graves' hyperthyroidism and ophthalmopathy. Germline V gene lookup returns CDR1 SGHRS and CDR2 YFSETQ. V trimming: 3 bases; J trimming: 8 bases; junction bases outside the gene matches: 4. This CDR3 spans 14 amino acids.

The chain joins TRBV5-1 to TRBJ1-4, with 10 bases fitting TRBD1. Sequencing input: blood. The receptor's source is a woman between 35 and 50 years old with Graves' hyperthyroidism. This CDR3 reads CASSSGQGFEKLFF. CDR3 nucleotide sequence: TGCGCCAGCAGCTCGGGACAGGGGTTCGAAAAACTGTTTTTT.